This is a list of T cell receptor beta chains from one sample in a study of shared clonotypes between healthy human individuals. The method was immunoSEQ multiplex PCR; TCRdb's version includes in-frame clones alone and lacks a portion of them. This sample has nearly 1,000,000 clones; 60% to 85% occur once, and the top ten carry about 1.5%. Sample: memory CD4+ T cells sorted from blood. The source is a man between 18 and 29 years old in good health. Each CDR3 is given with its conserved first and last residue. Fields, in order: V gene, clone size, D gene, J gene, CDR3 protein, CDR3 DNA. D genes are given only for firm matches. A row's size may be missing; if present it is once, few, many or a size class.

v_gene: TRBV19
abundance: -
d_gene: -
j_gene: TRBJ1-5
CDR3aa: CASSTGRNRRSNQPQHF
CDR3nt: TGTGCCAGTAGTACCGGACGTAATCGGAGGAGCAATCAGCCCCAGCATTTT

v_gene: TRBV7-2
abundance: -
d_gene: -
j_gene: TRBJ2-2
CDR3aa: CASSFGETGELFF
CDR3nt: TGTGCCAGCAGCTTCGGGGAAACCGGGGAGCTGTTTTTT

v_gene: TRBV6-6
abundance: -
d_gene: TRBD2
j_gene: TRBJ2-2
CDR3aa: CASRLAGVTGELFF
CDR3nt: TGTGCCAGCAGGCTAGCGGGAGTCACGGGGGAGCTGTTTTTT

v_gene: TRBV5-6
abundance: -
d_gene: -
j_gene: TRBJ2-3
CDR3aa: CASSLMGAVRTDTQYF
CDR3nt: TGTGCCAGCAGCTTGATGGGAGCGGTCCGCACAGATACGCAGTATTTT

v_gene: TRBV6-5
abundance: few
d_gene: -
j_gene: TRBJ1-1
CDR3aa: CASSYSRGIGAEAFF
CDR3nt: TGTGCCAGCAGTTACTCGAGGGGGATTGGAGCTGAAGCTTTCTTT

v_gene: TRBV6-5
abundance: -
d_gene: -
j_gene: TRBJ2-2
CDR3aa: CASSSGDVGELFF
CDR3nt: TGTGCCAGCAGTTCAGGGGACGTCGGGGAGCTGTTTTTT

v_gene: TRBV4-1
abundance: -
d_gene: TRBD1
j_gene: TRBJ1-1
CDR3aa: CASSRGNWEGGGNTEAFF
CDR3nt: TGCGCCAGCAGCCGGGGAAACTGGGAAGGGGGCGGGAACACTGAAGCTTTCTTT

v_gene: TRBV28
abundance: -
d_gene: TRBD1
j_gene: TRBJ1-1
CDR3aa: CASSLRGRVKAFF
CDR3nt: TGTGCCAGCAGTCTCAGGGGGCGCGTCAAAGCTTTCTTT

v_gene: TRBV6-5
abundance: -
d_gene: -
j_gene: TRBJ1-5
CDR3aa: CASSFTPGGFNQPQHF
CDR3nt: TGTGCCAGCAGTTTTACACCGGGGGGGTTCAATCAGCCCCAGCATTTT

v_gene: TRBV2
abundance: -
d_gene: -
j_gene: TRBJ2-5
CDR3aa: CASSEEVKQETQYF
CDR3nt: TGTGCCAGCAGTGAAGAAGTTAAACAAGAGACCCAGTACTTC

v_gene: TRBV6-5
abundance: -
d_gene: -
j_gene: TRBJ1-5
CDR3aa: CASKGEGQPQHF
CDR3nt: TGTGCCAGCAAGGGGGAGGGCCAGCCCCAGCATTTT

v_gene: TRBV30
abundance: few
d_gene: -
j_gene: TRBJ2-3
CDR3aa: CAWGWSFADTQYF
CDR3nt: TGTGCCTGGGGGTGGAGTTTCGCAGATACGCAGTATTTT

v_gene: TRBV27
abundance: -
d_gene: -
j_gene: TRBJ2-7
CDR3aa: CASSRDRIMGKSSYEQYF
CDR3nt: TGTGCCAGCAGCCGGGACCGCATAATGGGTAAAAGCTCCTACGAGCAGTACTTC

v_gene: TRBV30
abundance: -
d_gene: -
j_gene: TRBJ2-2
CDR3aa: CAWRGGIYGELFF
CDR3nt: TGTGCCTGGCGTGGGGGGATCTATGGGGAGCTGTTTTTT

v_gene: TRBV5-1
abundance: once
d_gene: TRBD1
j_gene: TRBJ2-1
CDR3aa: CASSLRQGAGNEQFF
CDR3nt: TGCGCCAGCAGCCTACGACAGGGGGCGGGAAATGAGCAGTTCTTC

v_gene: TRBV5-4
abundance: few
d_gene: -
j_gene: TRBJ1-6
CDR3aa: CASSQDRFNSPLHF
CDR3nt: TGTGCCAGCAGTCAAGACAGGTTTAATTCACCCCTCCACTTT

v_gene: TRBV6-1
abundance: -
d_gene: -
j_gene: TRBJ1-5
CDR3aa: CASSDGNLDRRINQPQHF
CDR3nt: TGTGCCAGCAGTGACGGAAATTTGGATCGGCGGATCAATCAGCCCCAGCATTTT

v_gene: TRBV7-9
abundance: -
d_gene: -
j_gene: TRBJ1-1
CDR3aa: CASSFLGAGTEAFF
CDR3nt: TGTGCCAGCAGCTTTTTGGGGGCGGGGACTGAAGCTTTCTTT

v_gene: TRBV28
abundance: -
d_gene: -
j_gene: TRBJ2-6
CDR3aa: CASSTTRQGGSPGANVLTF
CDR3nt: TGTGCCAGCAGTACGACCCGACAGGGAGGAAGCCCTGGGGCCAACGTCCTGACTTTC

v_gene: TRBV10-3
abundance: many
d_gene: TRBD2
j_gene: TRBJ2-2
CDR3aa: CAISDTSGRVTGELFF
CDR3nt: TGTGCCATCAGCGATACTAGCGGGAGGGTCACCGGGGAGCTGTTTTTT

v_gene: TRBV28
abundance: -
d_gene: -
j_gene: TRBJ1-1
CDR3aa: CASSLLGNPAFF
CDR3nt: TGTGCCAGCAGTTTATTGGGGAATCCAGCTTTCTTT

v_gene: TRBV2
abundance: -
d_gene: -
j_gene: TRBJ2-7
CDR3aa: CASSEGGVEQYF
CDR3nt: TGTGCCAGCAGTGAAGGGGGCGTTGAGCAGTACTTC

v_gene: TRBV5-4
abundance: -
d_gene: -
j_gene: TRBJ2-5
CDR3aa: CASSFDGILQETQYF
CDR3nt: TGTGCCAGCAGCTTTGACGGAATTCTCCAAGAGACCCAGTACTTC

v_gene: TRBV6-6
abundance: -
d_gene: -
j_gene: TRBJ1-4
CDR3aa: CASSWLGGANEKLFF
CDR3nt: TGTGCCAGCAGTTGGTTGGGCGGAGCCAATGAAAAACTGTTTTTT